This T cell receptor (beta chain) was identified during a study of blood T cell repertoires in COVID-19. Study-wide context: Acute and convalescent COVID-19 samples came from the United States, Italy and Spain. In each case, the material was cDNA or gDNA derived from T cells, B-cell-depleted T cells, or PBMCs.

Sequencing was performed with immunoSEQ multiplex PCR; in TCRdb, only in-frame clones are kept and a portion is missing. The sample has fewer than 250,000 clones, more than 85% seen once. After removal of 3 bases from V and 5 bases from J, the junction contained 9 bases not matched to a gene. The CDR3 has 15 amino acids. CDR1 and CDR2 from the germline V gene are SGHNT and YYREEE (reference sequence). Sequencing was done on a sample of peripheral blood. This chain joins TRBV5-4 and TRBJ1-2; 8 nucleotides agree with TRBD1. The sequence was collected from a man aged 25 to 40 with acute or convalescent COVID-19. Here the CDR3 reads CASSSGTGATYGYTF. Here the CDR3 DNA reads TGTGCCAGCAGCTCCGGGACAGGAGCTACGTATGGCTACACCTTC.